The 24 T cell receptor beta chains in this list originate from one sample, sequenced in a study of OX40 agonist ivuxolimab in advanced cancers. Assay: immunoSEQ multiplex PCR; the TCRdb copy retains only in-frame clones and omits some. The sample lists tens of thousands of clones, approximately 89% occurring once. The sample was CD4+ or CD8+ T cells sorted from blood, taken in a trial of the OX40 agonist ivuxolimab. The receptor set was obtained from an adult with an advanced solid tumor such as melanoma, head and neck, liver or kidney cancer.

As to this clone: Other DNA sequences in the same sample also yield this CDR3. This chain links TRBV6-1 with TRBJ1-5, with TRBD1 identical over 8 bases. The ends lost 4 bases at V and 6 bases at J; junction bases unmatched: 2. This CDR3 is built from 13 residues. Germline CDR1 is MNHNS and CDR2 is SASEGT. The CDR3 DNA is TGTGCCAGCAGTGGACAGGGGACTCAGCCCCAGCATTTT. This encodes CASSGQGTQPQHF.

This chain connects TRBV9 to TRBJ2-5; 8 bases line up with TRBD2. CDR1 and CDR2 (germline): SGDLS, YYNGEE. With 0 bases clipped from V and 2 bases from J, the junction kept 9 bases outside the gene matches. The length of the CDR3 is 17 residues. The chain's CDR3 is CASSVDVREGGQETQYF. CDR3 bases: TGTGCCAGCAGCGTAGATGTACGGGAGGGCGGACAAGAGACCCAGTACTTC.

The chain has TRBV7-3 and TRBJ2-3, with TRBD2 matching 7 bases. The V and J ends lost 3 bases and 2 bases, in that order; junction bases with no gene match: 2. Germline V gene sequence: CDR1 SGHTA, CDR2 FQGTGA. CDR3 size: 14 residues. The CDR3 loop is CASSFSGITDTQYF. The CDR3 DNA reads TGTGCCAGCAGCTTCAGCGGGATCACAGATACGCAGTATTTT. Variable domain in full (rest from reference TRBV7-3 and TRBJ2-3): GAGVSQTPSNKVTEKGKYVELRCDPISGHTALYWYRQSLGQGPEFLIYFQGTGAADDSGLPNDRFFAVRPEGSVSTLKIQRTERGDSAVYLCASSFSGITDTQYFGPGTRLTVL.

The chain uses TRBV30 and TRBJ2-3, with D possibly being TRBD2 (6 bases). V shed 1 base and J shed 0 bases, with 17 bases lying between them. CDR3 length: 17 amino acids. Germline CDR1 reads GTSNPN; CDR2 reads SVGIG (reference sequence). The CDR3 nucleotides are TGTGCCTGGAGTGCAAGGAGCGGGTACACTAGCACAGATACGCAGTATTTT. Encoded protein: CAWSARSGYTSTDTQYF.

The rearrangement uses TRBV12-1 and TRBJ2-1; the table's D call, TRBD2, has no DNA check behind it. TRBV12-1 is a known pseudogene. This CDR3 comprises 18 residues. The CDR3 is CASSSTSGRARSYNEQFF. CDR3 coding DNA: TGTGCCAGCAGCTCGACTAGCGGGAGAGCCCGCTCCTACAATGAGCAGTTCTTC.

The chain carries TRBV11-2 and TRBJ2-1, with a tentative D call TRBD1 (5 bases). The germline V gene encodes CDR1 SGHAT and CDR2 FQNNGV. The V end lost 0 bases, the J end lost 10 bases, and 7 bases lay between the germline ends. The CDR3 is 12 residues long. The CDR3 here is CASSLDWGEQFF. The CDR3 DNA reads TGTGCCAGCAGCTTAGATTGGGGCGAGCAGTTCTTC.

A single count supports this clone. The chain combines TRBV5-5 with TRBJ2-1; 8 bases map to TRBD1. V gave up 4 bases and J gave up 8 bases; unmatched junction bases: 11. Per the germline V gene, CDR1 is SGHKS and CDR2 is YYEKEE (reference sequence). CDR3 length: 15 residues. This CDR3 reads CASSKTRGPGDEQFF. CDR3 bases: TGTGCCAGCAGCAAAACCAGGGGGCCGGGGGATGAGCAGTTCTTC.

This rearrangement joins TRBV28 to TRBJ1-2, with D perhaps matching TRBD1 (6 bases). This CDR3 is 12 amino acids long. V was pared by 7 bases and J by 8 bases, with 14 bases between. Per the germline V gene, CDR1 is MDHEN and CDR2 is SYDVKM. CDR3 residues: CASKGTSYGYTF. The CDR3 nucleotides are TGTGCCAGCAAAGGGACATCTTACGGCTACACCTTC.

This sequence joins TRBV28 and TRBJ2-1; 9 bases line up with TRBD2. V trimming: 2 bases; J trimming: 6 bases; junction bases outside the gene matches: 14. The germline CDR1 and CDR2 sequences are MDHEN and SYDVKM. CDR3 length: 18 amino acids. CDR3 nucleotides: TGTGCCAGCAGTTTACCGCCAGGTAGAGCGGGGGGCCTCAATGAGCAGTTCTTC. Protein: CASSLPPGRAGGLNEQFF.

The rearrangement uses TRBV6-6 and TRBJ2-1; possibly TRBD1 for D (5 bases). Between the trimmed V and J ends, which lost 0 bases and 6 bases, there was a span of 6 bases. The CDR3 length is 13 residues. The germline gives CDR1 MNHNY, CDR2 SVGAGI (reference sequence). The CDR3 is CASSYSQVNEQFF. CDR3 nucleotide sequence: TGTGCCAGCAGTTACTCACAGGTCAATGAGCAGTTCTTC.

This chain connects TRBV4-1 to TRBJ1-1, with D uncertain. The CDR3 spans 14 residues. Trimming shortened V by 0 bases and J by 5 bases, and 10 bases separated the two germline ends. Germline assignment: CDR1 MGHRA and CDR2 YSYEKL. The CDR3 region is CASSQEGRVTEAFF. The CDR3 coding sequence is TGCGCCAGCAGCCAAGAGGGGAGGGTTACTGAAGCTTTCTTT.

The rearrangement links TRBV5-4 to TRBJ2-3; 9 bases are shared with TRBD2. CDR3 size: 19 residues. The ends lost 0 bases at V and 3 bases at J; junction bases unmatched: 14. CDR1 is SGHNT, CDR2 YYREEE, per germline (reference sequence). The CDR3 is CASSLESRGGALSTDTQYF. The DNA for the CDR3 is TGTGCCAGCAGCTTGGAGTCTCGCGGGGGGGCCTTGAGTACAGATACGCAGTATTTT.

The V and J genes are TRBV28 and TRBJ1-1; D not certain. This CDR3 spans 16 amino acids. V lost 2 bases and J lost 0, with 13 bases in between. The germline gives CDR1 MDHEN, CDR2 SYDVKM. Written as DNA, the CDR3 is TGTGCCAGCAGTTTACGTAGCTGGTCATTGAACACTGAAGCTTTCTTT. Residues: CASSLRSWSLNTEAFF.

The rearrangement joins TRBV4-1 to TRBJ1-6, with 9 bases aligning to TRBD1. Germline V gene sequence: CDR1 MGHRA, CDR2 YSYEKL. After removal of 4 bases from V and 4 bases from J, the junction contained 11 bases not matched to a gene. CDR3 length: 18 amino acids. This CDR3 is CASSPQPGTGNYNSPLHF. The CDR3 DNA is TGCGCCAGCAGCCCGCAACCCGGGACAGGGAATTATAATTCACCCCTCCACTTT.

V and J are TRBV7-3 and TRBJ2-1; D is perhaps TRBD1 (5 bases). The CDR3 is made up of 14 amino acids. The germline gives CDR1 SGHTA, CDR2 FQGTGA. The germline V and J ends were trimmed by 3 bases and 3 bases, with 9 bases remaining between them. CDR3 nucleotide sequence: TGTGCCAGCAGCTTTCGACAGAGCTACAATGAGCAGTTCTTC. It yields the protein CASSFRQSYNEQFF.

The chain carries TRBV7-8 and TRBJ2-1; 11 bases agree with TRBD2. The V segment lost 1 base and the J segment 3 bases; nucleotides outside the gene matches: 2. The CDR3 loop spans 16 amino acids. CDR1 and CDR2 from the germline V gene are SGHVS and FQNEAQ. CDR3 in amino acids: CASSLVGTSGYNEQFF. In nucleotides, the CDR3 is TGTGCCAGCAGCTTAGTCGGGACTAGCGGCTACAATGAGCAGTTCTTC.

The J gene is TRBJ2-1, the V gene TRBV5-4; 10 bases align to TRBD2. V lost 4 bases and J lost 5; bases outside the gene matches: 6. The CDR3 length is 15 residues. The germline V gene has CDR1 SGHNT and CDR2 YYREEE (reference sequence). The CDR3 DNA is TGTGCCAGCAGCCAAGGACTAGCGGCCCACAATGAGCAGTTCTTC. It specifies CASSQGLAAHNEQFF.

This clone was observed a handful of times. In DNA, the CDR3 is TGTGCCAGCAGCTTAGGAAACACCATATATTTT. It is translated as CASSLGNTIYF. V is TRBV7-9 and J is TRBJ1-3; unclear D gene. The length of the CDR3 is 11 residues. V was trimmed by 1 base and J by 5 bases, leaving 0 bases between them. CDR1 and CDR2 from the germline V gene are SEHNR and FQNEAQ (reference sequence). The full variable domain, completed using reference TRBV7-9 and TRBJ1-3, is DTGVSQNPRHKITKRGQNVTFRCDPISEHNRLYWYRQTLGQGPEFLTYFQNEAQLEKSRLLSDRFSAERPKGSFSTLEIQRTEQGDSAMYLCASSLGNTIYFGEGSWLTVV.

V and J are TRBV4-2 and TRBJ2-2; D uncertain. Germline lookup yields CDR1 LGHNA and CDR2 YNFKEQ. The length of the CDR3 is 13 residues. V gave up 4 bases and J gave up 9 bases, with 12 bases separating them. In DNA form, the CDR3 reads TGTGCCAGCAGCCCAAGTCCGGGCAGGGAGCTGTTTTTT. Encoded protein: CASSPSPGRELFF.

This sequence joins TRBV12-5 and TRBJ2-2; a possible D gene is TRBD1 (6 bases). Trimming shortened V by 7 bases and J by 1 base, and 16 bases separated the two germline ends. The CDR3 has 16 residues. Germline CDR1 is LGHNT and CDR2 is FRNRAP. The CDR3 loop reads CASARGQGWNTGELFF. CDR3 bases: TGTGCTAGTGCTCGGGGCCAGGGGTGGAACACCGGGGAGCTGTTTTTT.

Regarding this clone: The sample has other DNA sequences that encode this CDR3 too. The CDR3 region has the DNA TGTGCCAGCAGCTTACGAGGGACAGGGGTTACAGATACGCAGTATTTT. Translated, it gives CASSLRGTGVTDTQYF. This chain connects TRBV7-6 to TRBJ2-3, with 10 bases that match TRBD1. CDR1 SGHVS and CDR2 FNYEAQ come from the germline V gene. The V and J ends lost 2 bases and 3 bases, in that order; junction bases with no gene match: 5. This CDR3 has 16 residues.

J is TRBJ1-5 and V is TRBV28; a possible D gene is TRBD1 (6 bases). Germline V gene lookup returns CDR1 MDHEN and CDR2 SYDVKM. This CDR3 has 15 amino acids. V was trimmed by 4 bases and J by 5 bases, leaving 15 bases between them. CDR3 loop: CASSSSDSKYQPQHF. The CDR3 DNA reads as TGTGCCAGCAGTTCGTCGGACAGCAAATATCAGCCCCAGCATTTT. The variable domain in full, with the rest retrieved from reference TRBV28 and TRBJ1-5, is DVKVTQSSRYLVKRTGEKVFLECVQDMDHENMFWYRQDPGLGLRLIYFSYDVKMKEKGDIPEGYSVSREKKERFSLILESASTNQTSMYLCASSSSDSKYQPQHFGDGTRLSIL.

V gene TRBV18 combines with J gene TRBJ2-6; D gene uncertain. The germline CDR1 and CDR2 sequences are KGHSH and LQKENI. V shed 9 bases and J shed 0 bases, with 3 bases lying between them. CDR3 length: 12 residues. CDR3 loop: CASSSGANVLTF. The DNA of the CDR3 is TGTGCCAGTAGCTCTGGGGCCAACGTCCTGACTTTC.

This clone was picked up a small number of times. V and J are TRBV5-1 and TRBJ2-1; D tentatively fits TRBD1 or TRBD2 (5 bases each). Germline CDR1 reads SGHRS; CDR2 reads YFSETQ. Trimming took 0 bases from V and 12 from J, leaving 13 bases between them. The length of the CDR3 is 13 residues. CDR3 amino acids: CASSLGVDSGQFF. The CDR3 DNA reads TGCGCCAGCAGCTTGGGTGTCGACAGCGGGCAGTTCTTC.